This entry concerns a single T cell receptor beta chain. Its antigen is as yet unknown. TCRdb re-called the 5' RACE reads; one entry per CDR3 protein, DNA not given. Its listing shows just over 300,000 distinct CDR3 sequences. This entry is derived from a study of monozygotic twins with inflammatory bowel disease. Broader study findings: IBD patients carried less diverse TCRbeta repertoires (inverse Simpson) than healthy co-twins. Individual T cell subtypes were not distinguishable. IBD patients shared fewer clonotypes with others than healthy twins, especially with disease activity.

Total RNA was isolated from whole blood without T cell sorting. CDR1 is SGHRS, CDR2 YFSETQ, per germline. The CDR3 runs 16 residues. The source material was blood. The TCR sequence derives from a human donor with ulcerative colitis or Crohn's disease, or a healthy co-twin of an affected twin (not recorded which). This chain connects TRBV5-1 to TRBJ1-5. CDR3 residues: CASSSGLLESHQPQHF.